The present entry profiles one TCR beta chain with its context. This sample was included in a study of T cell changes during pregnancy in multiple sclerosis. J was trimmed by 4 bases and V by 6 bases; bases with no gene match: 10. Germline V gene data show CDR1 as MDHEN and CDR2 as SYDVKM. The CDR3 runs to 16 residues. Sequenced by immunoSEQ multiplex PCR; TCRdb stores in-frame clones only, minus some. The profile shows about 32,000 clones, roughly 89% of them singletons. The TCR originated in a female donor with multiple sclerosis, enrolled in a pregnancy study. The sequenced sample was CD8+ T cells from peripheral blood mononuclear cells, obtained in the first trimester of pregnancy. The chain couples TRBV28 to TRBJ1-5, with 9 bases fitting TRBD1. DNA of the CDR3: TGTGCCAGCAGGGGTCCGGGACAGGGACAGAATCAGCCCCAGCATTTT. It translates to CASRGPGQGQNQPQHF.